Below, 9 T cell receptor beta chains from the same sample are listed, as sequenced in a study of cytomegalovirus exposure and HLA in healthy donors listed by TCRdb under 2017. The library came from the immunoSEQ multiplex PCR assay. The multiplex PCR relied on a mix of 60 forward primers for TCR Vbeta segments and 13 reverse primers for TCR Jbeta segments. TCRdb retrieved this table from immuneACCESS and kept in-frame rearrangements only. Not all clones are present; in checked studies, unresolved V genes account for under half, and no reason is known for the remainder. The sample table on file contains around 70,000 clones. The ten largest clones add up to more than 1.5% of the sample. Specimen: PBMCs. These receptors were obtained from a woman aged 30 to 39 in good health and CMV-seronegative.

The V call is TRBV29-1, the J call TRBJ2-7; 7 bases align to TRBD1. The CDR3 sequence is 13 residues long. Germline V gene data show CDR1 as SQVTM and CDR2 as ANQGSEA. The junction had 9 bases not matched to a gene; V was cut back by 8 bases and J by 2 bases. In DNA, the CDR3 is TGCAGCTTTCAGACAGGGCTAACCTACGAGCAGTACTTC. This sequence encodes CSFQTGLTYEQYF.

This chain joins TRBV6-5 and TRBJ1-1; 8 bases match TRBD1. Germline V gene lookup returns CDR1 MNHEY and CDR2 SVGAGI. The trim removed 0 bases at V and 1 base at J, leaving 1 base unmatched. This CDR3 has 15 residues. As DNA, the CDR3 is TGTGCCAGCAGTTACTCGACAGGGGCGAACACTGAAGCTTTCTTT. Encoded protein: CASSYSTGANTEAFF.

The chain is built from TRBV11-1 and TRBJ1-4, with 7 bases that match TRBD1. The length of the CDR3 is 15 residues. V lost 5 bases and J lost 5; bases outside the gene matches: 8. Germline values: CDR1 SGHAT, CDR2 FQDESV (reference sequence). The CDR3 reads CASSPRTGTNEKLFF. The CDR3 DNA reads TGTGCCAGCAGCCCACGGACAGGAACAAATGAAAAACTGTTTTTT.

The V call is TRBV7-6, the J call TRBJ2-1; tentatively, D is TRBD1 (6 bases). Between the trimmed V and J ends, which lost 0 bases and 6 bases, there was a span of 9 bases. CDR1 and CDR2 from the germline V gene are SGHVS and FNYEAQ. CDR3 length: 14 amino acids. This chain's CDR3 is CASSLAPGVNEQFF. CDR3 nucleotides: TGTGCCAGCAGCTTAGCCCCAGGGGTCAATGAGCAGTTCTTC.

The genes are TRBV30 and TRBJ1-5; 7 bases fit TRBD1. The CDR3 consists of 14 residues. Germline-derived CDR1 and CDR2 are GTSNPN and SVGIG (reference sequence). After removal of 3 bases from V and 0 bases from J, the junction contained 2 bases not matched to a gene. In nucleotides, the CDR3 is TGTGCCTGGAGCGACAGGGCTAGCAATCAGCCCCAGCATTTT. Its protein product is CAWSDRASNQPQHF.

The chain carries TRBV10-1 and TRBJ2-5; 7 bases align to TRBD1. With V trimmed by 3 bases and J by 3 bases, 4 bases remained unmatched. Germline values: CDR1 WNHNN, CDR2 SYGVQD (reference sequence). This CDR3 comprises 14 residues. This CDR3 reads CASSDEGGEETQYF. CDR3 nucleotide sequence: TGCGCCAGCAGTGATGAAGGGGGCGAAGAGACCCAGTACTTC.

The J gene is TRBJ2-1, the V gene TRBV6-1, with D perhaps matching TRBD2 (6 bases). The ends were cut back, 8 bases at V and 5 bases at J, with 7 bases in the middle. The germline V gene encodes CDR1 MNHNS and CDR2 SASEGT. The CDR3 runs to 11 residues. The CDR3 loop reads CASGGHNEQFF. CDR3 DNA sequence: TGTGCCAGCGGAGGGCACAATGAGCAGTTCTTC.

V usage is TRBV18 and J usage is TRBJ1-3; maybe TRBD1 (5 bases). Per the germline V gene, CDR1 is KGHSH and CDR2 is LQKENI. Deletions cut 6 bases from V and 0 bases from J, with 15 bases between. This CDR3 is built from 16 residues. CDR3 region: CASSKQEPSSGNTIYF. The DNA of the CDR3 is TGTGCCAGCTCGAAACAGGAGCCCTCCTCTGGAAACACCATATATTTT.

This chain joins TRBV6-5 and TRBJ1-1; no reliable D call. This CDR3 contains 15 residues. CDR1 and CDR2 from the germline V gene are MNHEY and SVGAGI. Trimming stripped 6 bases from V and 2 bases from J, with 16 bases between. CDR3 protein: CASRRLTPPNTEAFF. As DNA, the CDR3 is TGTGCCAGCAGAAGACTCACACCACCAAACACTGAAGCTTTCTTT.